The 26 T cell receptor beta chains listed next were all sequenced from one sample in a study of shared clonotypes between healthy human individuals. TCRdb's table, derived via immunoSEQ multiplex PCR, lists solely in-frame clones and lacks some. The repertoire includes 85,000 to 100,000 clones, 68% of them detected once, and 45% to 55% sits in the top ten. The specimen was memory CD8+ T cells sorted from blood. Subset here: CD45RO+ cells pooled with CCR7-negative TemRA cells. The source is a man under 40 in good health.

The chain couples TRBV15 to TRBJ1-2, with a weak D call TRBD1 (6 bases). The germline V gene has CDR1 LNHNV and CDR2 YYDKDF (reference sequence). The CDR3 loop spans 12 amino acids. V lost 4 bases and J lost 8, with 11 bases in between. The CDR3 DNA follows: TGTGCCACCAGCACAGAGACAGGAGGCTACACCTTC. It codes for CATSTETGGYTF.

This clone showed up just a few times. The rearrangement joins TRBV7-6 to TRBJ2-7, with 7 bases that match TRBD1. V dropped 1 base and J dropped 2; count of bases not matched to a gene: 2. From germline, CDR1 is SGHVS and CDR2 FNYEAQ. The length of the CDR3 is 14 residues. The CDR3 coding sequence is TGTGCCAGCAGCTTAGGGGACAGACCCTACGAGCAGTACTTC. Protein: CASSLGDRPYEQYF. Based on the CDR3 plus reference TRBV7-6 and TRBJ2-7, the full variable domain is GAGVSQSPRYKVTKRGQDVALRCDPISGHVSLYWYRQALGQGPEFLTYFNYEAQQDKSGLPNDRFSAERPEGSISTLTIQRTEQRDSAMYRCASSLGDRPYEQYFGPGTRLTVT.

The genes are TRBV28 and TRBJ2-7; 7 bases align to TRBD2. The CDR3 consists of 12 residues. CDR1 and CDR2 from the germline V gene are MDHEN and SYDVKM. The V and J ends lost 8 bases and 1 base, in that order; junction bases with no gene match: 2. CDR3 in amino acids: CASVGLSYEQYF. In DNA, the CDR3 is TGTGCCAGCGTGGGACTATCCTACGAGCAGTACTTC.

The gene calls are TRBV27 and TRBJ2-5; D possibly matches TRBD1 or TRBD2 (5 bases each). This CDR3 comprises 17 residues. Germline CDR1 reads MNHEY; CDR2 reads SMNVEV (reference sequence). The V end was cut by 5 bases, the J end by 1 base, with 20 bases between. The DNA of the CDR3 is TGTGCCAGCAGTCCGGGACGCATCAGTCGCATCCAAGAGACCCAGTACTTC. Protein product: CASSPGRISRIQETQYF.

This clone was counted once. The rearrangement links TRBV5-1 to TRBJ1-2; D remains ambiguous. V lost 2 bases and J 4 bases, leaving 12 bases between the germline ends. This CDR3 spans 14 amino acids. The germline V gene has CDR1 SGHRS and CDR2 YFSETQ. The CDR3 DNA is TGCGCCAGCAGCTTACGAGACCCGGGCTATGGCTACACCTTC. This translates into CASSLRDPGYGYTF.

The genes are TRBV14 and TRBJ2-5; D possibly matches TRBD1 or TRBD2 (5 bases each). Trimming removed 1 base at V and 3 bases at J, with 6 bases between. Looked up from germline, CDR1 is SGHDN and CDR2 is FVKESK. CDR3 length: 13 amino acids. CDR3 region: CASSQGDEETQYF. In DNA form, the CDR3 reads TGTGCCAGCAGCCAAGGGGACGAAGAGACCCAGTACTTC.

CDR3 sequence: CAISESTFPGQGARETQYF. In DNA, the CDR3 is TGTGCCATCAGTGAGTCGACGTTCCCGGGACAGGGGGCAAGAGAGACCCAGTACTTC. The rearrangement uses TRBV10-3 and TRBJ2-5; 12 bases align to TRBD1. The germline V gene encodes CDR1 ENHRY and CDR2 SYGVKD. The CDR3 has 19 residues. Unmatched junction bases numbered 12, after V lost 0 bases and J lost 4 bases.

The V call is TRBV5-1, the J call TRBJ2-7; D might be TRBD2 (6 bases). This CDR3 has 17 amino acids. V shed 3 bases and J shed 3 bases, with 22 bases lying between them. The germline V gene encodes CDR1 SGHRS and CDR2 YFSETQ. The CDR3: CASSSTPNRDWIYEQYF. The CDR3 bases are TGCGCCAGCAGCTCGACCCCGAACCGGGACTGGATCTACGAGCAGTACTTC.

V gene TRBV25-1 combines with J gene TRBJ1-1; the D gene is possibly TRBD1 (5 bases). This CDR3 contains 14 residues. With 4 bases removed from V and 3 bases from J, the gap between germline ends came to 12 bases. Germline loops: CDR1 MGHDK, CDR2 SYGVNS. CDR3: CASSVNQGDTEAFF. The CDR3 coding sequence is TGTGCCAGCAGTGTAAACCAGGGAGACACTGAAGCTTTCTTT. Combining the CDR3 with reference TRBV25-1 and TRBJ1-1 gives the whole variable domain EADIYQTPRYLVIGTGKKITLECSQTMGHDKMYWYQQDPGMELHLIHYSYGVNSTEKGDLSSESTVSRIRTEHFPLTLESARPSHTSQYLCASSVNQGDTEAFFGQGTRLTVV.

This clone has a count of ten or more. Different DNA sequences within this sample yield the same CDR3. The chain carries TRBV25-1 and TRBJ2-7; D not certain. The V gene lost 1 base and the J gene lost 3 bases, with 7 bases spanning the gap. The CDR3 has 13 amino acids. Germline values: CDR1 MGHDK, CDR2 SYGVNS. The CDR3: CASSESGGYEQYF. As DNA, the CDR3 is TGTGCCAGCAGTGAATCGGGCGGCTACGAGCAGTACTTC.

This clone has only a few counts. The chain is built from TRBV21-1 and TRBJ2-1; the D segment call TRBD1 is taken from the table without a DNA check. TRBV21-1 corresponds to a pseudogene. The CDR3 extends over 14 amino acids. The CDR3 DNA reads TGTGCCAGCAGCACAGGTAGCTCCTACAATGAGCAGTTCTTC. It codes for CASSTGSSYNEQFF.

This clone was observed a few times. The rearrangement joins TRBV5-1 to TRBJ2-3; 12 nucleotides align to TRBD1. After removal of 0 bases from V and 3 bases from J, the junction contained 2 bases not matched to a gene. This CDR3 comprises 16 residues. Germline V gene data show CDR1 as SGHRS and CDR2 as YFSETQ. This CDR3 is CASSLEGQGATDTQYF. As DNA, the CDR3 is TGCGCCAGCAGCTTGGAGGGACAGGGGGCTACAGATACGCAGTATTTT.

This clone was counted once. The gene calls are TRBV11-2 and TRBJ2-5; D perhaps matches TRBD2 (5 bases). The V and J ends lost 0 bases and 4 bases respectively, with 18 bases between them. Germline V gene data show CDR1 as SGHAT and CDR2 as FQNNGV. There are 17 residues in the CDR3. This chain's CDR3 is CASSLEWRAGLGETQYF. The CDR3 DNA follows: TGTGCCAGCAGCTTAGAGTGGCGGGCGGGCCTCGGAGAGACCCAGTACTTC.

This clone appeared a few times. As DNA, the CDR3 is TGTGCCAGCAGCGAATCAGGGTTCCACGAGCAGTACTTC. Encoded protein: CASSESGFHEQYF. V usage is TRBV6-6 and J usage is TRBJ2-7; D may be TRBD1 (5 bases). V lost 6 bases and J 5 bases, leaving 14 bases between the germline ends. Germline CDR1 is MNHNY and CDR2 is SVGAGI (reference sequence). This CDR3 is 13 amino acids long.

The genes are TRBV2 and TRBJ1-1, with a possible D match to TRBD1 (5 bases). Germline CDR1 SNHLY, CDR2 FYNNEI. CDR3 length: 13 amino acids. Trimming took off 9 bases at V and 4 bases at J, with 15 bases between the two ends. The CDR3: CARILVQGTEAFF. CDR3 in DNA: TGTGCCAGGATACTCGTGCAGGGCACTGAAGCTTTCTTT.

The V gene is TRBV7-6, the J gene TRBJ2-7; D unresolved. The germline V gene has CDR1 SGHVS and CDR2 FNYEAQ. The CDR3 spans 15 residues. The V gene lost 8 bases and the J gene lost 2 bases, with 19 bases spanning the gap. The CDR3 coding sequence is TGTGCCAGCTCAGTAATGGGCGAAAACCCCTACGAGCAGTACTTC. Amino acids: CASSVMGENPYEQYF.

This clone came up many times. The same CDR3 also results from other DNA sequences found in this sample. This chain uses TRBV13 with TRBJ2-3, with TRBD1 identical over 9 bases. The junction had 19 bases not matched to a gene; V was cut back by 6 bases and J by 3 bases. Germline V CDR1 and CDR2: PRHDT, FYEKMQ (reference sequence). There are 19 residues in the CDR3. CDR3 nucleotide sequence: TGTGCCAGCAGGACGCTTAGGGTCGGGACAGGGAGGGTTACAGATACGCAGTATTTT. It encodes CASRTLRVGTGRVTDTQYF.

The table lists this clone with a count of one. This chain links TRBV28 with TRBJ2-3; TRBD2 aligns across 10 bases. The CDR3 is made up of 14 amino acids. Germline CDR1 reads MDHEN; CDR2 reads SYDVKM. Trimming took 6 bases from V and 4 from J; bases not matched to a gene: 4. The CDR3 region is CASRASGSSDTQYF. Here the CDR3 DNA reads TGTGCCAGCAGGGCTAGCGGGAGTTCAGATACGCAGTATTTT.

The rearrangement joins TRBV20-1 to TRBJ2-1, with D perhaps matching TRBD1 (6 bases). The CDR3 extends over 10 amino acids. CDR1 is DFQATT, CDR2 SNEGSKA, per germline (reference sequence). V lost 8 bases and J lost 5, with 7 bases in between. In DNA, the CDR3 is TGCAGTACAGGGAACAATGAGCAGTTCTTC. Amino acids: CSTGNNEQFF.

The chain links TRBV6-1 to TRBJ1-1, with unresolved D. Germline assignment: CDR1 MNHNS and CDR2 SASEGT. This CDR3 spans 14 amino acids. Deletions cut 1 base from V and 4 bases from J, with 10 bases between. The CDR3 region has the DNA TGTGCCAGCAGTGAAGACGGTTTGGGCACTGAAGCTTTCTTT. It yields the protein CASSEDGLGTEAFF.

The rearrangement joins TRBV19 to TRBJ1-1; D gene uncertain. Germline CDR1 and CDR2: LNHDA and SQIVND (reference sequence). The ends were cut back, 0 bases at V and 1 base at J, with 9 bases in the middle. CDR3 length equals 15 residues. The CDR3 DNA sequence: TGTGCCAGTAGTATAGAGGCCCGAGGGAACACTGAAGCTTTCTTT. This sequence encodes CASSIEARGNTEAFF.

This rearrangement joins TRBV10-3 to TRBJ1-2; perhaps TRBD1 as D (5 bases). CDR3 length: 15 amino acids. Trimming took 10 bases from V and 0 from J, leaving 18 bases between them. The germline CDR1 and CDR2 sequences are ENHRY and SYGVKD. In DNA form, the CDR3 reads TGTGCCACCAGCCAGATGGGGGGATCTAACTATGGCTACACCTTC. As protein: CATSQMGGSNYGYTF.

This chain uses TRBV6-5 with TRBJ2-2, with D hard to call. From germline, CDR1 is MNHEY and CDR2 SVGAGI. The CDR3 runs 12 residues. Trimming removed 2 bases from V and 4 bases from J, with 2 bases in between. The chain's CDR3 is CASSYLTGELFF. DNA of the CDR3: TGTGCCAGCAGTTACCTCACCGGGGAGCTGTTTTTT.

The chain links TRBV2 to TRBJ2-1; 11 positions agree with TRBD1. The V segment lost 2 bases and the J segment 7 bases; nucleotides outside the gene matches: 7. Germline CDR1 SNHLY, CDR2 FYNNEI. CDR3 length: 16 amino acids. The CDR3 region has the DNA TGTGCCAGCAGTGAACGATCGGACAGGGGGCGGAATGAGCAGTTCTTC. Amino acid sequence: CASSERSDRGRNEQFF. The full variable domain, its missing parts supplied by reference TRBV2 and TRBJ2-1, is EPEVTQTPSHQVTQMGQEVILRCVPISNHLYFYWYRQILGQKVEFLVSFYNNEISEKSEIFDDQFSVERPDGSNFTLKIRSTKLEDSAMYFCASSERSDRGRNEQFFGPGTRLTVL.

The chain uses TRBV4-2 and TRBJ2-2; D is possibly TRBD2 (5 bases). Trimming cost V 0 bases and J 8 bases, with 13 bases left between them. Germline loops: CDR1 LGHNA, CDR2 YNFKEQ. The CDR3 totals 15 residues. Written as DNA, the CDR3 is TGTGCCAGCAGCCAAGAGTCACCCACGGGGGGGGAGCTGTTTTTT. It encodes CASSQESPTGGELFF.

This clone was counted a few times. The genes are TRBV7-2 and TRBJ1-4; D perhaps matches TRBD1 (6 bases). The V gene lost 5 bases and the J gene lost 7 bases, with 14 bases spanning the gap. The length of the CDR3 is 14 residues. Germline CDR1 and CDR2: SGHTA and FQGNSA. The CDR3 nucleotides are TGTGCCAGCAGCCCCCAGGGGAATGGTGAAAAACTGTTTTTT. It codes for CASSPQGNGEKLFF. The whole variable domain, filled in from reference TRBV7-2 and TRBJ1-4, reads GAGVSQSPSNKVTEKGKDVELRCDPISGHTALYWYRQSLGQGLEFLIYFQGNSAPDKSGLPSDRFSAERTGGSVSTLTIQRTQQEDSAVYLCASSPQGNGEKLFFGSGTQLSVL.